Presented here are 10 T cell receptor beta chains from one specimen sequenced in a study of T-cell memory formation after mild COVID-19. TCRdb recomputed calls from the 5' RACE reads with MiXCR, one row per CDR3 protein. This table has almost 350,000 distinct CDR3 sequences, roughly 19% appearing once. The sequenced sample consisted of PBMCs or a T cell subset sorted from them (not recorded which). The source is a man aged 18 to 29 who had mild COVID-19 (a few samples of this study predate the infection). Cell type and time point are not known.

This clonotype occurred a few times. The chain links TRBV12-3 or TRBV12-4 to TRBJ2-3; D perhaps matches TRBD2 (6 bases). This CDR3 region has 14 residues. Trimming removed 6 bases from V and 2 bases from J, with 12 bases in between. The CDR3 bases are TGTGCCAGCAGAACCGGGACTGTCACAGATACGCAGTATTTT. Residues: CASRTGTVTDTQYF.

The chain is built from TRBV20-1 and TRBJ2-5; D call uncertain. CDR3 size: 13 residues. Looked up from germline, CDR1 is DFQATT and CDR2 is SNEGSKA (reference sequence). Trimming took off 0 bases at V and 4 bases at J, with 9 bases between the two ends. CDR3 residues: CSARDADLETQYF. The CDR3 DNA reads as TGCAGTGCTAGAGACGCGGATTTAGAGACCCAGTACTTC.

This clonotype has just a few counts. This chain links TRBV5-1 with TRBJ2-5; the match to TRBD2 covers 10 bases. Looked up from germline, CDR1 is SGHRS and CDR2 is YFSETQ. Germline trimming cut 4 bases from V and 2 bases from J; bases unmatched to any gene: 5. This CDR3 spans 15 amino acids. The CDR3, as DNA: TGCGCCAGCAGCCCAGAGCGGGGGGGTCAAGAGACCCAGTACTTC. Translation gives CASSPERGGQETQYF.

The gene calls are TRBV27 and TRBJ2-7; tentatively, D is TRBD2 (7 bases). The CDR3 consists of 16 residues. Germline V lookup: CDR1 MNHEY, CDR2 SMNVEV (reference sequence). V was shortened by 5 bases and J by 0 bases, with 17 bases between the two germline ends. CDR3 in amino acids: CASSQPGGPGSYEQYV. The DNA for the CDR3 is TGTGCCAGCAGTCAACCCGGGGGGCCGGGCTCCTACGAGCAGTACGTC.

The V and J genes are TRBV7-3 and TRBJ2-5; TRBD1 agrees at 7 bases. Germline assignment: CDR1 SGHTA and CDR2 FQGTGA. The V gene end was trimmed by 5 bases and the J gene end by 5 bases; junction bases not matched to a gene: 8. The CDR3 is 14 residues long. The CDR3 sequence is CASSILGGMETQYF. CDR3 sequence (DNA): TGTGCCAGCAGCATACTAGGGGGCATGGAGACCCAGTACTTC.

This clonotype has a handful of counts. This rearrangement joins TRBV15 to TRBJ1-2; D is unresolved. Germline V gives CDR1 LNHNV, CDR2 YYDKDF (reference sequence). The ends were cut back, 5 bases at V and 8 bases at J, with 15 bases in the middle. CDR3 length equals 13 residues. CDR3 protein: CATSQDFQEGYTF. CDR3 sequence (DNA): TGTGCCACCAGCCAAGATTTCCAGGAAGGCTACACCTTC.

This clonotype was picked up a small number of times. The chain employs TRBV3-1 and TRBJ1-3; TRBD1 might be the D (5 bases). V was pared by 2 bases and J by 4 bases, with 9 bases between. The CDR3 extends over 14 amino acids. Germline V gene lookup returns CDR1 LGHDT and CDR2 YNNKEL (reference sequence). The CDR3 region has the DNA TGTGCCAGCAGCCAAAAGGGGTCCGGAAACACCATATATTTT. The encoded protein is CASSQKGSGNTIYF.

The rearrangement joins TRBV5-6 to TRBJ2-6; tentative D call: TRBD1 (6 bases). Germline CDR1 is SGHDT and CDR2 is YYEEEE. Trimming cost V 7 bases and J 4 bases, with 12 bases left between them. CDR3 size: 14 residues. CDR3 nucleotides: TGTGCCAGCTCTACAGGGCGCGGGGCCAACGTCCTGACTTTC. This gives the protein CASSTGRGANVLTF.

This clonotype has just a few counts. V is TRBV20-1 and J is TRBJ2-5; D is ambiguous. From germline, CDR1 is DFQATT and CDR2 SNEGSKA (reference sequence). The V gene lost 6 bases and the J gene lost 6 bases, with 8 bases spanning the gap. This CDR3 region has 10 residues. The CDR3 sequence is CSASAKTQYF. CDR3 DNA: TGCAGTGCCTCCGCCAAGACCCAGTACTTC.

The chain is built from TRBV11-3 and TRBJ2-3; no clear D gene. CDR1 is SGHNT and CDR2 is YENEEA in the germline V gene. The CDR3 runs to 13 residues. V was trimmed by 1 base and J by 2 bases, leaving 4 bases between them. CDR3 amino acids: CASSLADTDTQYF. CDR3 sequence (DNA): TGTGCCAGCAGCTTAGCCGACACAGATACGCAGTATTTT.